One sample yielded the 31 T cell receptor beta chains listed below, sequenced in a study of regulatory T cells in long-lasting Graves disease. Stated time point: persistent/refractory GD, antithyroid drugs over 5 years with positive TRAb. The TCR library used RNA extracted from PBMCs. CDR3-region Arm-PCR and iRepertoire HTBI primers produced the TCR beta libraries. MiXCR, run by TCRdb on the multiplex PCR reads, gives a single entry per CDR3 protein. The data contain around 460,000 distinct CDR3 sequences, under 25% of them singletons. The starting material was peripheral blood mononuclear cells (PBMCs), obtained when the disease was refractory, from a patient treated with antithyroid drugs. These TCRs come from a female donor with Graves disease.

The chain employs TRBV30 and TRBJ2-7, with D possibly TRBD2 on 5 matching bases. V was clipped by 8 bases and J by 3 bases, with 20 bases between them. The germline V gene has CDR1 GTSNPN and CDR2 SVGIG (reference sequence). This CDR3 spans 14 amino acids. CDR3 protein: CAVEGGDLNYEQYF. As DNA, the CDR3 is TGTGCCGTCGAAGGAGGAGACCTGAACTACGAGCAGTACTTC.

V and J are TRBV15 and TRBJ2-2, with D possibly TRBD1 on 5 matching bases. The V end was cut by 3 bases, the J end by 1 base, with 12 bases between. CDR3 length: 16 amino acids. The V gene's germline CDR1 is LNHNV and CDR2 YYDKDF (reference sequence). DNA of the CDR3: TGTGCCACCAGCAGGGGAAGACAGCTGAACACCGGGGAGCTGTTTTTT. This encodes CATSRGRQLNTGELFF.

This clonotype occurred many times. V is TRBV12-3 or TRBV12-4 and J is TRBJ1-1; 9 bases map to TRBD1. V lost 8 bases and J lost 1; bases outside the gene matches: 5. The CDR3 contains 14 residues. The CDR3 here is CASSKTGGNTEAFF. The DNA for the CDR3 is TGTGCCAGCTCGAAGACAGGGGGGAACACTGAAGCTTTCTTT.

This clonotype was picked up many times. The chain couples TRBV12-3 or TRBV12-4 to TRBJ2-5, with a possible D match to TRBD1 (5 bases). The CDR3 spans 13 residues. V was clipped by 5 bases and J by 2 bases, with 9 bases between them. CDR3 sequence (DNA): TGTGCCAGCAGTATCAGACAGCAAGAGACCCAGTACTTC. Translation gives CASSIRQQETQYF.

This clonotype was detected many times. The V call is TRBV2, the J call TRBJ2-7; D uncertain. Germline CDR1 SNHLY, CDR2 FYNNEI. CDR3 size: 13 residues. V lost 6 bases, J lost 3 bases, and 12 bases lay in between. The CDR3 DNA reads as TGTGCCAGCAGAGCCGGGCTTAACTACGAGCAGTACTTC. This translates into CASRAGLNYEQYF.

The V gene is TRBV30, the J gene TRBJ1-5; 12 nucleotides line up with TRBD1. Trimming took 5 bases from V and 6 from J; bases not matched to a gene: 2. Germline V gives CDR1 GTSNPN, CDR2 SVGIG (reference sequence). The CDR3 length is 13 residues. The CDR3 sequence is CAWGTGGFQPQHF. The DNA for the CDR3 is TGTGCCTGGGGGACAGGGGGCTTTCAGCCCCAGCATTTT.

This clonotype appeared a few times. The CDR3 sequence is CATSPGGFYEQYF. DNA for the CDR3: TGTGCCACCAGTCCAGGGGGCTTCTACGAGCAGTACTTC. The chain is built from TRBV24-1 and TRBJ2-7; 8 bases are a match to TRBD1. Germline V lookup: CDR1 KGHDR, CDR2 SFDVKD. This CDR3 region has 13 residues. Unmatched junction bases numbered 3, after V lost 6 bases and J lost 3 bases.

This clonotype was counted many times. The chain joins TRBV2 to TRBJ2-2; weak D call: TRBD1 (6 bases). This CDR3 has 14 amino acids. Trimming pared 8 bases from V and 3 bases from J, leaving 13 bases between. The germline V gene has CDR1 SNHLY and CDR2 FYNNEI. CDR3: CASGAGTYTGELFF. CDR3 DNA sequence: TGTGCCAGCGGAGCCGGGACATACACCGGGGAGCTGTTTTTT.

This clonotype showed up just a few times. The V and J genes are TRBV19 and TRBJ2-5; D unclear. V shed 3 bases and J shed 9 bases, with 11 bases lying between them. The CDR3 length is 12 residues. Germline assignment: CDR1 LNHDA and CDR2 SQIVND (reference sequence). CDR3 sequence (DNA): TGTGCCAGTAGTATGAGAGTGGGTGCCCAGTACTTC. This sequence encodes CASSMRVGAQYF.

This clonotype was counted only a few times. The CDR3 sequence: CASSPPWPGQGADGYTF. The CDR3 DNA reads as TGTGCCAGCAGCCCCCCCTGGCCGGGACAGGGGGCGGATGGCTACACCTTC. V and J are TRBV7-2 and TRBJ1-2; the match to TRBD1 covers 12 bases. Germline loops: CDR1 SGHTA, CDR2 FQGNSA. The CDR3 sequence is 17 residues long. V dropped 5 bases and J dropped 6; count of bases not matched to a gene: 13.

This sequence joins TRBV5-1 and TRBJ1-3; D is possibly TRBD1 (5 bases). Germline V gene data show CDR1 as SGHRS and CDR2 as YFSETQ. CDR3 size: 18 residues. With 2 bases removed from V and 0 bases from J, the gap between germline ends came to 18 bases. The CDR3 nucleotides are TGCGCCAGCAGCTTCGTGCCTCGGGGACTTACCTCTGGAAACACCATATATTTT. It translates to CASSFVPRGLTSGNTIYF.

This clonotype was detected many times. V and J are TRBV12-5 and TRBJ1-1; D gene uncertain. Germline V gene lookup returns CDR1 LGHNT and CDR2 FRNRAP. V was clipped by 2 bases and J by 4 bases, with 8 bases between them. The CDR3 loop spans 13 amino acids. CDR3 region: CASGLPGSTEAFF. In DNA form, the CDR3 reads TGTGCTAGTGGTTTGCCCGGGAGCACTGAAGCTTTCTTT.

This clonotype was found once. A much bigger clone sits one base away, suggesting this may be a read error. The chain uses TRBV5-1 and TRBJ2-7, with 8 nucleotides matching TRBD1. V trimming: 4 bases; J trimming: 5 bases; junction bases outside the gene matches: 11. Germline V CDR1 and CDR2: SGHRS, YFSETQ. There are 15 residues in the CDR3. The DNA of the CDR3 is TGCGCCAGCAGCGCAGGATGGACAGGGTTCCACGAGCAGTACTTC. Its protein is CASSAGWTGFHEQYF.

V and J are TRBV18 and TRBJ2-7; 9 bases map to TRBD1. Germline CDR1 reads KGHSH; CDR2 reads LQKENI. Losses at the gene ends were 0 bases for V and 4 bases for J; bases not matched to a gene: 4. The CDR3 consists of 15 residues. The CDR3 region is CASSPPSDRGYEQYF. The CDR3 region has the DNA TGTGCCAGCTCACCACCGTCGGACAGGGGTTACGAGCAGTACTTC.

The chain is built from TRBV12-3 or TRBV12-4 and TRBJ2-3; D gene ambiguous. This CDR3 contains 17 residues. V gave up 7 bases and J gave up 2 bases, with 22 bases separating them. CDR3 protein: CASTRLALSKNTDTQYF. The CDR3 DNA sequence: TGTGCCAGCACCCGGTTAGCACTGTCCAAAAACACAGATACGCAGTATTTT.

The CDR3 DNA reads TGTGCCAGCAGTCCCAGACCACCCAATGAGCAGTTCTTC. Amino acids: CASSPRPPNEQFF. V is TRBV6-2 or TRBV6-3 and J is TRBJ2-1; no firm D call. The CDR3 consists of 13 residues. Germline lookup yields CDR1 MNHEY and CDR2 SVGEGT. V was cut by 5 bases and J by 6 bases, with 11 bases left in between.

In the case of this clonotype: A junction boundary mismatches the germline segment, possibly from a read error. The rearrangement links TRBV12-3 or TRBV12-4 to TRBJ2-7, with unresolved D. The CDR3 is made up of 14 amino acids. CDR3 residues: CAGSFLGNRYEQYF. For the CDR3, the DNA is TGTGCCGGCAGTTTCTTGGGGAATAGGTACGAGCAGTACTTC.

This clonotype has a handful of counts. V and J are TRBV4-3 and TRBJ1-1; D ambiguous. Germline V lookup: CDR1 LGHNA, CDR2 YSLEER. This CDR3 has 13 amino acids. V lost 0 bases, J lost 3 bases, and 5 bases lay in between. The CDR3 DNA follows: TGCGCCAGCAGCCAAGAGATCGACACTGAAGCTTTCTTT. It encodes CASSQEIDTEAFF.

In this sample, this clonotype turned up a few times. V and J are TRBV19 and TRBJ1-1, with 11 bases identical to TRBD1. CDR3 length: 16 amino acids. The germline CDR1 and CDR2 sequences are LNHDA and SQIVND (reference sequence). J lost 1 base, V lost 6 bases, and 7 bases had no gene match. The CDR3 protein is CASRGQGATQNTEAFF. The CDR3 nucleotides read TGTGCCAGTAGAGGACAGGGGGCTACTCAGAACACTGAAGCTTTCTTT.

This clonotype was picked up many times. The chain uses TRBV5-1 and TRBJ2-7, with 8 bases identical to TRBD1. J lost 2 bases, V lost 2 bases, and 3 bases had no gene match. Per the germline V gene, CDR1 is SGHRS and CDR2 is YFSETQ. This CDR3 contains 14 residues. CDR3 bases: TGCGCCAGCAGCTTCGGACAGGGAACCTACGAGCAGTACTTC. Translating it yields CASSFGQGTYEQYF.

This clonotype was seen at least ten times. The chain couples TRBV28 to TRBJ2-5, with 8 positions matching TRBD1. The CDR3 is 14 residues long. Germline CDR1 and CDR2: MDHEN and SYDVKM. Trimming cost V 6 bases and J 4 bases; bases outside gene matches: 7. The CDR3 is CASRMTGAGETQYF. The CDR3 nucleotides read TGTGCCAGCAGAATGACAGGGGCCGGAGAGACCCAGTACTTC. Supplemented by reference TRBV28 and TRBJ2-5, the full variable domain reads DVKVTQSSRYLVKRTGEKVFLECVQDMDHENMFWYRQDPGLGLRLIYFSYDVKMKEKGDIPEGYSVSREKKERFSLILESASTNQTSMYLCASRMTGAGETQYFGPGTRLLVL.

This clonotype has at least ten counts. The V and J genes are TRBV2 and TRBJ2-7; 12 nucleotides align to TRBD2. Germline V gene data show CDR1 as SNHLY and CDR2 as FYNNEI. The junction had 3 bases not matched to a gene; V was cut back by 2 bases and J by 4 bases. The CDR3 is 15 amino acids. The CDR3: CASSEQLAGGYEQYF. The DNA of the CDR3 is TGTGCCAGCAGTGAACAGCTAGCGGGAGGGTACGAGCAGTACTTC.

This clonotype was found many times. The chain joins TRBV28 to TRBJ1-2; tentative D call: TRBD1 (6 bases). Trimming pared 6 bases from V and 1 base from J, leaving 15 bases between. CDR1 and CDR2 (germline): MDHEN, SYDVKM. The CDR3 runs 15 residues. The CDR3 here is CASRTNRDFNYGYTF. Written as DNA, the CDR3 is TGTGCCAGCAGGACTAACAGGGATTTTAACTATGGCTACACCTTC.

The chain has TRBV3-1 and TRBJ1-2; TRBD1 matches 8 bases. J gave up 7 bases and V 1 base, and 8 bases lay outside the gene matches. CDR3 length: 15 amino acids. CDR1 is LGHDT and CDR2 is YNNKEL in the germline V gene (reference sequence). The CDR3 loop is CASSQGFQGAAGYTF. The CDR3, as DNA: TGTGCCAGCAGCCAAGGATTCCAGGGGGCGGCTGGCTACACCTTC.

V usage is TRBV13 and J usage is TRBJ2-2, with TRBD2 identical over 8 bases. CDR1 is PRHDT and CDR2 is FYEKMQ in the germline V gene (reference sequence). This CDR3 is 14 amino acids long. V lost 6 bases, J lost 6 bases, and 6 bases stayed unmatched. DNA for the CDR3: TGTGCCAGCAGTAGCGGGAATGACGCCGGGGAGCTGTTTTTT. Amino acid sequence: CASSSGNDAGELFF.

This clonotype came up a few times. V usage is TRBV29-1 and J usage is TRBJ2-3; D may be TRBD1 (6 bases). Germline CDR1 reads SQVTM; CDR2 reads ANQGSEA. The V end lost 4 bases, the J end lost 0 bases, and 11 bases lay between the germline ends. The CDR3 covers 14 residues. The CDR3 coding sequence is TGCAGCGTTGGCGAGACAGGAAGCACAGATACGCAGTATTTT. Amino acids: CSVGETGSTDTQYF.

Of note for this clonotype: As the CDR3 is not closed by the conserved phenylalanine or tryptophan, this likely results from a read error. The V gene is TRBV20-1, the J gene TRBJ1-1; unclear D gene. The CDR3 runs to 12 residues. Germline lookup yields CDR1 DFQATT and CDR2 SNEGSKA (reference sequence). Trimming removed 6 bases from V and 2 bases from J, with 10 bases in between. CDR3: CSARPSNTEAFL. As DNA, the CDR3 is TGCAGTGCCCGCCCCTCTAACACTGAAGCTTTCTTG.

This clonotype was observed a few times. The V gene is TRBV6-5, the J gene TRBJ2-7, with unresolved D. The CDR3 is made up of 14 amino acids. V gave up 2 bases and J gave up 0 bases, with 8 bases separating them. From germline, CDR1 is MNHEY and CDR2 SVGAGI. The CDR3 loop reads CASSYEDPSYEQYF. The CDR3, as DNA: TGTGCCAGCAGTTACGAGGACCCCTCCTACGAGCAGTACTTC.

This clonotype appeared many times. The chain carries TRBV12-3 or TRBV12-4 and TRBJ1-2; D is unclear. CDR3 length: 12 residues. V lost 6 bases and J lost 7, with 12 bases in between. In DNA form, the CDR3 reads TGTGCCAGCAGCCTGGTCTCGATTGGCTACACCTTC. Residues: CASSLVSIGYTF.

CDR3 in amino acids: CALRGSRGRTGELFF. The CDR3 DNA sequence: TGTGCATTGAGGGGGTCAAGAGGAAGAACCGGGGAGCTGTTTTTT. This chain joins TRBV30 and TRBJ2-2; D is perhaps TRBD1 (6 bases). This CDR3 contains 15 residues. The germline CDR1 and CDR2 sequences are GTSNPN and SVGIG (reference sequence).

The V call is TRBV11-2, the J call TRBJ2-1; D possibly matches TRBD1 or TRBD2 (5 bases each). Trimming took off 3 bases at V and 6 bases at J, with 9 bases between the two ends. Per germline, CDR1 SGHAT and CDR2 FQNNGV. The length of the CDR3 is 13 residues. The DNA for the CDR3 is TGTGCCAGCAGCTTGGGGGAGCCCAATGAGCAGTTCTTC. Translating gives CASSLGEPNEQFF.